A single sample gave rise to the 14 T cell receptor beta chains below, sequenced in a study of beta chain features in type 1 diabetes. TCRB transcripts that were expressed got sequenced, as all of the isolated RNA had been reverse transcribed. Sequencing was performed with immunoSEQ multiplex PCR; in TCRdb, only in-frame clones are kept and a portion is missing. The sample includes a few hundred thousand clones, roughly 30% of them seen just once. The sample consisted of central memory CD4+ T cells from blood. The receptors come from a man aged 25-45 years in good health.

The chain is built from TRBV5-1 and TRBJ1-3, with D unresolved. Germline V gene lookup returns CDR1 SGHRS and CDR2 YFSETQ. The CDR3 runs to 15 residues. V dropped 3 bases and J dropped 4 bases, with 14 bases sitting between them. The CDR3 coding sequence is TGCGCCAGCAGCTACGAACTGACGGGAGGAAACACCATATATTTT. This encodes CASSYELTGGNTIYF.

The rearrangement links TRBV7-9 to TRBJ1-5; TRBD1 might be the D (5 bases). V was cut by 1 base and J by 0 bases, with 7 bases left in between. Looked up from germline, CDR1 is SEHNR and CDR2 is FQNEAQ (reference sequence). The CDR3 has 15 residues. The CDR3 is CASSLDGGSNQPQHF. In DNA, the CDR3 is TGTGCCAGCAGCTTAGATGGGGGTAGCAATCAGCCCCAGCATTTT.

V and J are TRBV15 and TRBJ2-5, with a tentative D call TRBD2 (5 bases). The ends were cut back, 0 bases at V and 1 base at J, with 12 bases in the middle. The CDR3 covers 16 residues. CDR1 LNHNV and CDR2 YYDKDF come from the germline V gene (reference sequence). For the CDR3, the DNA is TGTGCCACCAGCAGAGATGGCGGTAGCGCCCAAGAGACCCAGTACTTC. It translates to CATSRDGGSAQETQYF.

V gene TRBV4-1 combines with J gene TRBJ2-7; 9 bases agree with TRBD2. After removal of 4 bases from V and 5 bases from J, the junction contained 9 bases not matched to a gene. Germline V lookup: CDR1 MGHRA, CDR2 YSYEKL. CDR3 length: 15 residues. CDR3 in DNA: TGCGCCAGCAGCCCAGGACTAGCGATCATCCACGAGCAGTACTTC. The encoded protein is CASSPGLAIIHEQYF.

The V gene is TRBV28, the J gene TRBJ2-1, with 9 bases fitting TRBD2. The V gene end was trimmed by 4 bases and the J gene end by 9 bases; junction bases not matched to a gene: 13. CDR1 MDHEN and CDR2 SYDVKM come from the germline V gene. This CDR3 comprises 16 residues. The CDR3 DNA reads TGTGCCAGCAGTTCTCGGACTCGCGGGAGGGCGGTTGAGCAGTTCTTC. Translated, it gives CASSSRTRGRAVEQFF.

CDR3 nucleotide sequence: TGCGCCAGCAGCCCGGGACACCCGGACCAAGAGACCCAGTACTTC. Translated, it gives CASSPGHPDQETQYF. The chain is built from TRBV5-1 and TRBJ2-5, with a tentative D call TRBD1 (6 bases). V lost 4 bases, J lost 0 bases, and 13 bases lay in between. Germline V gene lookup returns CDR1 SGHRS and CDR2 YFSETQ. This CDR3 is 15 amino acids long. Drawing the rest from reference TRBV5-1 and TRBJ2-5, the complete variable domain is KAGVTQTPRYLIKTRGQQVTLSCSPISGHRSVSWYQQTPGQGLQFLFEYFSETQRNKGNFPGRFSGRQFSNSRSEMNVSTLELGDSALYLCASSPGHPDQETQYFGPGTRLLVL.

The V and J genes are TRBV28 and TRBJ2-5, with D perhaps TRBD1 or TRBD2 (5 bases each). Per germline, CDR1 MDHEN and CDR2 SYDVKM. The CDR3 runs 17 residues. V was cut by 6 bases and J by 5 bases, with 25 bases left in between. The CDR3 region has the DNA TGTGCCAGCAGCCGAAATACTGGGACGTTTAGTGTGGAGACCCAGTACTTC. It is translated as CASSRNTGTFSVETQYF.

The chain is built from TRBV6-5 and TRBJ1-2; 9 nucleotides match TRBD1. The CDR3 sequence is 14 residues long. Germline V gene lookup returns CDR1 MNHEY and CDR2 SVGAGI. J lost 8 bases, V lost 5 bases, and 9 bases had no gene match. The CDR3 DNA follows: TGTGCCAGCAGTATAACACAGGGGGCCTGGGGCTACACCTTC. Encoded protein: CASSITQGAWGYTF.

The V and J genes are TRBV29-1 and TRBJ2-5; D possibly corresponds to TRBD2 (6 bases). CDR1 SQVTM and CDR2 ANQGSEA come from the germline V gene. CDR3 length: 16 residues. V gave up 4 bases and J gave up 2 bases, with 20 bases separating them. CDR3 sequence reads: CSVAFSAVRGQETQYF. CDR3 coding DNA: TGCAGCGTTGCCTTCTCGGCGGTACGGGGGCAAGAGACCCAGTACTTC.

This clone was picked up many times. CDR3 sequence reads: CASTPGVLHEQFF. The DNA for the CDR3 is TGTGCCAGCACCCCCGGGGTTCTGCATGAGCAGTTCTTC. This chain connects TRBV7-2 to TRBJ2-1; possibly TRBD2 for D (5 bases). Germline CDR1 and CDR2: SGHTA and FQGNSA. Trimming pared 7 bases from V and 8 bases from J, leaving 15 bases between. CDR3 length: 13 amino acids.

The chain links TRBV29-1 to TRBJ2-7, with TRBD1 as a possible D gene (5 bases). V was shortened by 5 bases and J by 3 bases, with 11 bases between the two germline ends. This CDR3 comprises 12 residues. Germline lookup yields CDR1 SQVTM and CDR2 ANQGSEA. This chain's CDR3 is CSVNQGGYEQYF. The CDR3 nucleotides read TGCAGCGTTAACCAGGGTGGCTACGAGCAGTACTTC.

The table lists this clone with a few counts. The DNA of the CDR3 is TGTGCCAGTAGGCAACGCGGGGCCAACGTCCTGACTTTC. This translates into CASRQRGANVLTF. This chain uses TRBV19 with TRBJ2-6, with D uncertain. CDR1 is LNHDA and CDR2 is SQIVND in the germline V gene (reference sequence). The CDR3 length is 13 residues. The V end lost 6 bases, the J end lost 4 bases, and 7 bases lay between the germline ends.

This clone appeared a few times. The CDR3 DNA reads as TGTGCCAGCAGCTACTACAGCGATAGCAATCAGCCCCAGCATTTT. Encoded protein: CASSYYSDSNQPQHF. The rearrangement joins TRBV7-2 to TRBJ1-5, with no clear D. The CDR3 consists of 15 residues. Per germline, CDR1 SGHTA and CDR2 FQGNSA. Deletions cut 4 bases from V and 0 bases from J, with 10 bases between. Full variable domain (missing parts from reference TRBV7-2 and TRBJ1-5): GAGVSQSPSNKVTEKGKDVELRCDPISGHTALYWYRQSLGQGLEFLIYFQGNSAPDKSGLPSDRFSAERTGGSVSTLTIQRTQQEDSAVYLCASSYYSDSNQPQHFGDGTRLSIL.

The V and J genes are TRBV7-2 and TRBJ2-1; D might be TRBD1 (6 bases). CDR1 and CDR2 (germline): SGHTA, FQGNSA. The CDR3 loop spans 15 amino acids. The V and J ends lost 4 bases and 3 bases respectively, with 13 bases between them. The CDR3 spells CASSSGTRVYNEQFF. CDR3 in DNA: TGTGCCAGCAGCTCCGGGACAAGAGTCTACAATGAGCAGTTCTTC.